This T cell receptor (beta chain) was recovered during a study of cytomegalovirus exposure and HLA in healthy donors. Study conclusions and caveats: Later on, a genetic analysis was performed. It linked a missense variant in DCLRE1C with V- and J-gene trimming of TCR beta. Among immune exposure information, only CMV serostatus was available. Earlier results showed most TCR beta V segments being productive about 87% or about 30% of the time.

On this clone itself: Its matching antigen is unknown.

Use of 60 Vbeta and 13 Jbeta primers characterized the PCR. Source study methods: Tens of millions of unique TCR beta chains, some 9.9 million of them shared, were counted by a later analysis. Method: immunoSEQ multiplex PCR; TCRdb's copy keeps in-frame clones and lacks some. That table furnishes V, J and clone size, whereas the DNA furnished D and trimming. This listing includes just over 20,000 clones. CDR1 is GTSNPN, CDR2 SVGIG, per germline (reference sequence). The CDR3 consists of 14 residues. V was pared by 2 bases and J by 6 bases, with 8 bases of the junction left unmatched. The sequenced sample was PBMCs. The TCR was taken from a man in his sixties in good health and CMV-seropositive. The chain has TRBV30 and TRBJ2-3; 7 nucleotides align to TRBD1. This chain's CDR3 is CAWSRFDREDTQYF. CDR3 DNA: TGTGCCTGGAGTAGGTTCGACAGGGAGGATACGCAGTATTTT. Full variable domain (missing parts from reference TRBV30 and TRBJ2-3): SQTIHQWPATLVQPVGSPLSLECTVEGTSNPNLYWYRQAAGRGLQLLFYSVGIGQISSEVPQNLSASRPQDRQFILSSKKLLLSDSGFYLCAWSRFDREDTQYFGPGTRLTVL.